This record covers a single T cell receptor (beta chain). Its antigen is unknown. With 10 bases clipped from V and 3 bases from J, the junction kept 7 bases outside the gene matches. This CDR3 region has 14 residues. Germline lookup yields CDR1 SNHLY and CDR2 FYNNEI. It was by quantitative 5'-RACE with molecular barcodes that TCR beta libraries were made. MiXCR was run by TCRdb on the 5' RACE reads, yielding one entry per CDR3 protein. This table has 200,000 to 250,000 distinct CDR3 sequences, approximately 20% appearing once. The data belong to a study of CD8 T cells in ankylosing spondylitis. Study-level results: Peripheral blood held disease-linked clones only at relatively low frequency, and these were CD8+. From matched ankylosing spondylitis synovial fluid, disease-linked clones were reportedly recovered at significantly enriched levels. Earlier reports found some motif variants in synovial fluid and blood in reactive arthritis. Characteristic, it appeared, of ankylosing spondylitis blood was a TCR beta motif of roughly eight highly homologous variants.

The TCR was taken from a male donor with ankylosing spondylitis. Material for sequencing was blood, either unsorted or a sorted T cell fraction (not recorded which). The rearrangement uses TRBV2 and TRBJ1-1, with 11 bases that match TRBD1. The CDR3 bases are TGTGCCACAACACCGGGACAGGGGGACACTGAAGCTTTCTTT. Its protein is CATTPGQGDTEAFF.